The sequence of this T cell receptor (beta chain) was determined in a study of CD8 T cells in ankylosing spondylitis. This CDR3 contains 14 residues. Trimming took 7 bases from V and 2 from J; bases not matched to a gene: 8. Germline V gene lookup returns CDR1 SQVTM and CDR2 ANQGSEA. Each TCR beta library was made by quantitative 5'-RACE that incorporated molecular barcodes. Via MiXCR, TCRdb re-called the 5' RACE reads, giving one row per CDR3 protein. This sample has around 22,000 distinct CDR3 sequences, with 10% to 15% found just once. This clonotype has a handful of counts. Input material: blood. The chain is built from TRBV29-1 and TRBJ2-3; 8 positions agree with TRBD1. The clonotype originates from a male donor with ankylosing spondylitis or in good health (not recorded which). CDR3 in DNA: TGCAGCGCAGGGACAGGTCGGATCACAGATACGCAGTATTTT. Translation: CSAGTGRITDTQYF.